Listed below are T cell receptor beta chains from one sample, sequenced in a study of blood T cell repertoires in COVID-19. Repertoires were generated with immunoSEQ multiplex PCR, while TCRdb's copy carries only in-frame clones and drops some. The sample carries about 180,000 clones, 80% to 90% recorded once. Material: peripheral blood. All receptors derive from a man aged 45-60 years with active or convalescent COVID-19. The conserved cysteine and the conserved F or W are not part of the CDR3 here.

j_call,v_call,cdr3_aa
TRBJ1-6,TRBV5-4,ASSAPGGANSPLH
TRBJ2-5,TRBV5-1,AGTRGTQY
TRBJ2-1,TRBV30,AWRPPVAGGWNEQF
TRBJ1-4,TRBV28,ASSLELREKLF
TRBJ2-6,TRBV30,ACPKPGQGAGGANVLT
TRBJ1-2,TRBV7-2,ASSLIEGNYGYT
TRBJ2-6,TRBV7-2,ASSPQHSGANVLT
TRBJ1-2,TRBV28,ASTRYYGYT
TRBJ1-3,TRBV5-1,ASSPMTVNSGNTIY
TRBJ2-2,TRBV9,ASSARVVFAGELF
TRBJ2-7,TRBV7-2,ASSLATSSGEQY
TRBJ2-3,TRBV7-2,ASSQIGGTSTDTQY
TRBJ1-4,TRBV10-2,ASSESGTGEKLF
TRBJ1-3,TRBV5-1,ASSSGWGSGNTIY
TRBJ1-6,TRBV6-6,ATQTGYYSPLH
TRBJ1-4,TRBV30,AWSAPRGKLF
TRBJ1-2,TRBV19,ASSIRHLSLDYGYT
TRBJ1-1,TRBV19,ASRTGSGGRNTEAF
TRBJ1-1,TRBV7-3,ASSLTLGGGAF
TRBJ2-2,TRBV5-1,ASSLSGSANTGELF
TRBJ1-5,TRBV2,ASVANFNSNQPQH
TRBJ2-5,TRBV4-3,ASSQGTGGRQETQY
TRBJ2-1,TRBV24-1,ATSPAGNYNEQF
TRBJ1-1,TRBV28,ASTSLTEAF
TRBJ1-1,TRBV19,ASKFGQGATEAF
TRBJ2-3,TRBV2,ASAERGALADTQY
TRBJ2-1,TRBV10-1,ASSDTGRSSYNEQF
TRBJ2-7,TRBV28,ASSLWAGTSGTYEQY
TRBJ1-4,TRBV3-1/TRBV3-2,ASSDSPGVDEKLF
TRBJ2-1,TRBV9,ASSVGMGTGGFGEQF
TRBJ1-5,TRBV5-1,ASSLGDRFQPQH
TRBJ2-5,TRBV11-2,ASSSLGGAWETQY
TRBJ2-3,TRBV6-5,ASSYSWGRPDTQY
TRBJ1-2,TRBV4-2,ASSQEGQIPYGYT
TRBJ1-5,TRBV19,ATRGGGGNQPQH